The clone carrying this T cell receptor (beta chain) was picked up one time. The data derive from a study of blood T cell repertoires in COVID-19. About the study: Collection of acute and convalescent COVID-19 samples took place in the United States, Italy and Spain. PBMCs, B-cell-depleted T cells, or T cells were the source of the cDNA or gDNA that made up the material.

This CDR3 is built from 15 residues. V dropped 5 bases and J dropped 0; count of bases not matched to a gene: 5. Per the germline V gene, CDR1 is SEHNR and CDR2 is FQNEAQ (reference sequence). How the authors handled the data: Reference gene primer amplification gave nucleated cell count estimates. Sequencing was performed with immunoSEQ multiplex PCR; in TCRdb, only in-frame clones are kept and a portion is missing. Clone size and V and J calls were adopted from that table, with D and trimming inferred from the DNA. The sample holds some 370,000 clones, nearly 90% seen once. The source material was peripheral blood. The V call is TRBV7-9, the J call TRBJ1-1, with TRBD1 matching over 8 bases. The sequence was obtained from a man aged 18-30 years with active or convalescent COVID-19. CDR3 bases: TGTGCCAGCAGCGATAGACAGGGGTTGAACACTGAAGCTTTCTTT. Translation gives CASSDRQGLNTEAFF.